The entry below describes one TCR beta chain. Residents of under 25 US areas, aged about 18 to 89 years, made up the participants. These data belong to a study of blood T cell repertoires in COVID-19. The overall study: There were acute and convalescent COVID-19 samples, and they came from the United States, Italy and Spain.

In the authors' workflow: How many nucleated cells were present was estimated from reference gene primer amplification. The method was immunoSEQ multiplex PCR; TCRdb's version includes in-frame clones alone and lacks a portion of them. That table furnishes V, J and clone size, whereas the DNA furnished D and trimming. The table lists roughly 320,000 clones, roughly 90% of them singletons. The junction had 2 bases not matched to a gene; V was cut back by 2 bases and J by 2 bases. Germline values: CDR1 SEHNR, CDR2 FQNEAQ (reference sequence). This CDR3 has 15 amino acids. V is TRBV7-9 and J is TRBJ2-3; 9 nucleotides align to TRBD2. The sequence derives from a woman under 40 who had been exposed to COVID-19. Sequences were obtained from PBMCs or T cells enriched from blood (not recorded which). CDR3: CASSLLAGDTDTQYF. CDR3 sequence (DNA): TGTGCCAGCAGCTTATTAGCGGGGGACACAGATACGCAGTATTTT.